This T cell receptor beta chain was found in a study of cytomegalovirus exposure and HLA in healthy donors. The PCR had 60 Vbeta and 13 Jbeta primers. Measured with immunoSEQ multiplex PCR; TCRdb has only the in-frame clones, and not every one. This table has about 150,000 clones, 75% to 90% appearing once. The CDR3 totals 15 residues. V was clipped by 0 bases and J by 1 base, with 9 bases between them. Germline-derived CDR1 and CDR2 are SGDLS and YYNGEE. The sample consisted of PBMCs. J is TRBJ2-3 and V is TRBV9; perhaps TRBD2 as D (5 bases). This sequence originates from a male donor in good health and CMV-seronegative. CDR3 sequence: CASSVASGRTDTQYF. For the CDR3, the DNA is TGTGCCAGCAGCGTAGCGAGCGGCCGCACAGATACGCAGTATTTT.